A single sample gave rise to the 13 T cell receptor beta chains below, sequenced in a study of OX40 agonist ivuxolimab in advanced cancers. Libraries were prepared by immunoSEQ multiplex PCR; TCRdb keeps only in-frame clonotypes and omits some of them. The sample lists tens of thousands of clones; approximately 91% were seen once. Sequences were derived from CD4+ or CD8+ T cells sorted from blood, sampled in a trial of the OX40 agonist ivuxolimab. The receptors stem from an adult with an advanced solid tumor such as melanoma, head and neck, liver or kidney cancer.

The V gene is TRBV2, the J gene TRBJ2-1; TRBD2 matches at 8 bases. V lost 4 bases, J lost 9 bases, and 2 bases stayed unmatched. The CDR3 consists of 12 residues. Germline CDR1 reads SNHLY; CDR2 reads FYNNEI. The CDR3 sequence: CASSALAGEQFF. The CDR3 region has the DNA TGTGCCAGCAGTGCGCTAGCGGGTGAGCAGTTCTTC.

The chain links TRBV6-5 to TRBJ1-3; a weak D match, TRBD1 (6 bases). V was clipped by 3 bases and J by 2 bases, with 11 bases between them. This CDR3 has 15 amino acids. CDR1 is MNHEY and CDR2 is SVGAGI in the germline V gene. The CDR3 DNA is TGTGCCAGCAGTTATGGAGGGGGTGCTGGAAACACCATATATTTT. The encoded protein is CASSYGGGAGNTIYF.

The V call is TRBV5-1, the J call TRBJ1-4, with no clear D. Trimming removed 0 bases from V and 4 bases from J, with 7 bases in between. The CDR3 length is 14 residues. Germline values: CDR1 SGHRS, CDR2 YFSETQ. CDR3 in amino acids: CASSLDRSNEKLFF. The CDR3 DNA sequence: TGCGCCAGCAGCTTGGACCGGAGTAATGAAAAACTGTTTTTT.

The chain joins TRBV4-1 to TRBJ2-5, with TRBD2 as a possible D gene (6 bases). Germline CDR1 MGHRA, CDR2 YSYEKL. This CDR3 is 13 amino acids long. V was shortened by 4 bases and J by 2 bases, with 8 bases between the two germline ends. The CDR3, as DNA: TGCGCCAGCAGCCGGACTACGCAAGAGACCCAGTACTTC. Protein: CASSRTTQETQYF.

The chain carries TRBV16 and TRBJ2-1; TRBD2 aligns across 10 bases. This CDR3 has 15 amino acids. Germline CDR1 and CDR2: KGHSY and FQNENV. The trim removed 8 bases at V and 10 bases at J, leaving 14 bases unmatched. The CDR3, as DNA: TGTGCCAGCGGACCTTTAGCGGGAGGAGGATGGGAGCAGTTCTTC. This sequence encodes CASGPLAGGGWEQFF. The full variable domain, its missing parts supplied by reference TRBV16 and TRBJ2-1, is GEEVAQTPKHLVRGEGQKAKLYCAPIKGHSYVFWYQQVLKNEFKFLISFQNENVFDETGMPKERFSAKCLPNSPCSLEIQATKLEDSAVYFCASGPLAGGGWEQFFGPGTRLTVL.

The chain couples TRBV5-1 to TRBJ2-1, with TRBD2 matching over 16 bases. The CDR3 loop spans 19 amino acids. Germline V CDR1 and CDR2: SGHRS, YFSETQ. V lost 6 bases and J lost 6; bases outside the gene matches: 15. The CDR3 protein is CASTPLGTSGRVMSNEQFF. As DNA, the CDR3 is TGCGCCAGCACCCCTCTTGGGACTAGCGGGAGGGTGATGAGCAATGAGCAGTTCTTC.

This chain connects TRBV6-6 to TRBJ1-1, with D perhaps TRBD1 (6 bases). Germline V gene lookup returns CDR1 MNHNY and CDR2 SVGAGI (reference sequence). The CDR3 loop spans 16 amino acids. V lost 5 bases and J lost 1, with 17 bases in between. The CDR3 nucleotides are TGTGCCAGCAGTCCGTGGGGGGGGCCACAGAACACTGAAGCTTTCTTT. It specifies CASSPWGGPQNTEAFF.

V gene TRBV15 combines with J gene TRBJ1-3; D is unclear. From germline, CDR1 is LNHNV and CDR2 YYDKDF (reference sequence). Trimming took off 0 bases at V and 4 bases at J, with 7 bases between the two ends. The CDR3 is 14 residues long. The CDR3 DNA reads TGTGCCACCAGCAGAGATAAGGTCGGAAACACCATATATTTT. It yields the protein CATSRDKVGNTIYF. The full variable domain, its missing parts supplied by reference TRBV15 and TRBJ1-3, is DAMVIQNPRYQVTQFGKPVTLSCSQTLNHNVMYWYQQKSSQAPKLLFHYYDKDFNNEADTPDNFQSRRPNTSFCFLDIRSPGLGDTAMYLCATSRDKVGNTIYFGEGSWLTVV.

The chain recombines TRBV2 with TRBJ2-3; unclear D gene. The CDR3 consists of 14 residues. Germline loops: CDR1 SNHLY, CDR2 FYNNEI. V shed 11 bases and J shed 0 bases, with 15 bases lying between them. CDR3 DNA: TGTGCCTCTCTAGAGCAGATGAGCACAGATACGCAGTATTTT. Translating gives CASLEQMSTDTQYF. The full variable domain, completed using reference TRBV2 and TRBJ2-3, is EPEVTQTPSHQVTQMGQEVILRCVPISNHLYFYWYRQILGQKVEFLVSFYNNEISEKSEIFDDQFSVERPDGSNFTLKIRSTKLEDSAMYFCASLEQMSTDTQYFGPGTRLTVL.

This rearrangement joins TRBV5-1 to TRBJ2-3; D tentatively fits TRBD1 or TRBD2 (5 bases each). The CDR3 totals 14 residues. Trimming removed 4 bases from V and 2 bases from J, with 11 bases in between. Germline lookup yields CDR1 SGHRS and CDR2 YFSETQ. The CDR3 nucleotides are TGCGCCAGCAGCGTTGGGACCGTCACAGATACGCAGTATTTT. Protein sequence: CASSVGTVTDTQYF.

This clone came up a few times. The rearrangement links TRBV9 to TRBJ2-3, with 12 bases identical to TRBD2. V was pared by 4 bases and J by 1 base, with 7 bases of the junction left unmatched. Germline V gene data show CDR1 as SGDLS and CDR2 as YYNGEE. The CDR3 totals 17 residues. The CDR3 coding sequence is TGTGCCAGCAGCCCACGACGGACTAGCGGGGGCACAGATACGCAGTATTTT. Translation gives CASSPRRTSGGTDTQYF.

The gene calls are TRBV5-4 and TRBJ2-7; D uncertain. Germline values: CDR1 SGHNT, CDR2 YYREEE (reference sequence). V lost 4 bases to trimming and J lost 7 bases, with 9 bases between them. This CDR3 has 11 amino acids. CDR3 sequence: CASSQGGEQYF. The CDR3 DNA follows: TGTGCCAGCAGCCAAGGTGGGGAGCAGTACTTC.

This sequence joins TRBV29-1 and TRBJ2-2; perhaps TRBD2 as D (5 bases). Trimming left V 6 bases short and J 3 bases short, with 8 bases between. Germline assignment: CDR1 SQVTM and CDR2 ANQGSEA. CDR3 length: 12 residues. The CDR3 DNA is TGCAGCGTGAGCGGCTACACCGGGGAGCTGTTTTTT. It is translated as CSVSGYTGELFF.